The clone carrying this TCR beta chain showed up many times. TCRdb recomputed calls from the 5' RACE reads with MiXCR, one row per CDR3 protein. The sample has about 150,000 distinct CDR3 sequences, over 9.5% seen once; the top ten hold roughly 4%. The data were obtained in a study of CD8 T cells in ankylosing spondylitis. Germline V gives CDR1 ENHRY, CDR2 SYGVKD. This CDR3 has 14 amino acids. Trimming removed 4 bases from V and 7 bases from J; junction bases left unmatched: 7. The receptor was derived from a female donor with ankylosing spondylitis or in good health (not recorded which). The sample taken for sequencing was blood, either unsorted or a sorted T cell fraction (not recorded which). The rearrangement links TRBV10-3 to TRBJ2-7, with 10 bases identical to TRBD2. The CDR3 region is CAISVGTSAPEQYF. DNA for the CDR3: TGTGCCATCAGTGTCGGGACTAGCGCCCCGGAGCAGTACTTC.